This passage covers 27 T cell receptor beta chains from one sample sequenced in a study of cytomegalovirus exposure and HLA in healthy donors. The PCR made use of 60 Vbeta and 13 Jbeta primers. Repertoires were generated with immunoSEQ multiplex PCR, while TCRdb's copy carries only in-frame clones and drops some. The sample has around 130,000 clones, 65% to 85% seen once. The sequenced material came from PBMCs. Every receptor here comes from a boy younger than 18 in good health and CMV-seronegative.

This clone was seen more than once but under ten times. The chain employs TRBV5-1 and TRBJ1-6; possible D gene TRBD1, 5 bases. The V and J ends lost 3 bases and 7 bases respectively, with 14 bases between them. Per germline, CDR1 SGHRS and CDR2 YFSETQ. This CDR3 contains 15 residues. CDR3: CASSSPAGDNSPLHF. CDR3 nucleotides: TGCGCCAGCAGCTCCCCGGCGGGGGACAATTCACCCCTCCACTTT. The full variable domain, with the rest looked up from reference TRBV5-1 and TRBJ1-6, is KAGVTQTPRYLIKTRGQQVTLSCSPISGHRSVSWYQQTPGQGLQFLFEYFSETQRNKGNFPGRFSGRQFSNSRSEMNVSTLELGDSALYLCASSSPAGDNSPLHFGNGTRLTVT.

This chain connects TRBV5-4 to TRBJ2-7; D is possibly TRBD1 (6 bases). Trimming took off 4 bases at V and 5 bases at J, with 16 bases between the two ends. The CDR3 has 14 amino acids. Germline values: CDR1 SGHNT, CDR2 YYREEE (reference sequence). CDR3 loop: CASSPGQKRDEQYF. DNA of the CDR3: TGTGCCAGCAGCCCCGGACAGAAACGGGACGAGCAGTACTTC.

CDR3 amino acids: CASSLIAGAGTDTQYF. For the CDR3, the DNA is TGTGCCAGCAGTCTTATAGCGGGAGCTGGAACAGATACGCAGTATTTT. The genes are TRBV27 and TRBJ2-3; 9 nucleotides agree with TRBD2. Germline V gene sequence: CDR1 MNHEY, CDR2 SMNVEV (reference sequence). J lost 3 bases, V lost 5 bases, and 9 bases had no gene match. The CDR3 is 16 residues long.

J is TRBJ1-5 and V is TRBV15; D gene uncertain. With 3 bases removed from V and 11 bases from J, the gap between germline ends came to 17 bases. This CDR3 has 14 residues. Germline V gives CDR1 LNHNV, CDR2 YYDKDF (reference sequence). CDR3 protein: CATSRGVEVGAQHF. As DNA, the CDR3 is TGTGCCACCAGCAGGGGAGTGGAGGTCGGGGCCCAGCATTTT.

This rearrangement joins TRBV9 to TRBJ2-1, with 13 positions matching TRBD2. V shed 3 bases, J shed 9 bases, and the junction held 12 bases outside the gene matches. The CDR3 is made up of 17 amino acids. Germline V CDR1 and CDR2: SGDLS, YYNGEE. This chain's CDR3 is CASSGRGLAGSVGEQFF. The CDR3 nucleotides are TGTGCCAGCAGCGGCCGGGGACTAGCGGGATCTGTCGGTGAGCAGTTCTTC.

The chain joins TRBV5-1 to TRBJ2-5, with 7 bases aligning to TRBD2. Germline CDR1 SGHRS, CDR2 YFSETQ. The CDR3 has 16 amino acids. The V segment lost 1 base and the J segment 2 bases; nucleotides outside the gene matches: 8. CDR3 loop: CASSLSSPSGQETQYF. The DNA for the CDR3 is TGCGCCAGCAGCTTGAGTTCCCCTAGCGGACAAGAGACCCAGTACTTC.

The rearrangement joins TRBV6-1 to TRBJ2-7; 12 bases are shared with TRBD2. Unmatched junction bases numbered 14, after V lost 2 bases and J lost 12 bases. The CDR3 has 16 residues. Germline V gene sequence: CDR1 MNHNS, CDR2 SASEGT. CDR3 DNA: TGTGCCAGCAGTGAAAGTTGGGGGCTAGCGGGGGGGAGACGGTACTTC. Encoded protein: CASSESWGLAGGRRYF.

The genes are TRBV27 and TRBJ2-2, with TRBD2 matching over 13 bases. V shed 0 bases, J shed 6 bases, and the junction held 7 bases outside the gene matches. Germline V lookup: CDR1 MNHEY, CDR2 SMNVEV (reference sequence). The length of the CDR3 is 18 residues. The chain's CDR3 is CASSLSAGTSGISGELFF. The DNA for the CDR3 is TGTGCCAGCAGTTTATCAGCCGGGACTAGCGGGATTTCCGGGGAGCTGTTTTTT.

V gene TRBV4-1 combines with J gene TRBJ2-1; 8 bases agree with TRBD2. The germline V gene has CDR1 MGHRA and CDR2 YSYEKL. The CDR3 is 16 residues long. V dropped 0 bases and J dropped 3; count of bases not matched to a gene: 4. CDR3 nucleotide sequence: TGCGCCAGCAGCCAAGACGATAGCGGGAACTACAATGAGCAGTTCTTC. Translating gives CASSQDDSGNYNEQFF.

This rearrangement joins TRBV6-6 to TRBJ2-5, with TRBD2 matching over 14 bases. This CDR3 has 16 amino acids. From germline, CDR1 is MNHNY and CDR2 SVGAGI (reference sequence). Trimming removed 6 bases from V and 11 bases from J; junction bases left unmatched: 14. CDR3 in DNA: TGTGCCAGCAGCCTTACATCCGGGACTAGCGGGGGAGAGCAGTACTTC. It codes for CASSLTSGTSGGEQYF.

This rearrangement joins TRBV19 to TRBJ1-2; the match to TRBD1 covers 8 bases. V shed 3 bases and J 2 bases; nucleotides not matched to a gene: 8. CDR3 length: 16 residues. Germline V gene sequence: CDR1 LNHDA, CDR2 SQIVND (reference sequence). The CDR3 sequence is CASSIPGGAGNYGYTF. The CDR3, as DNA: TGTGCCAGTAGTATCCCAGGGGGCGCAGGGAACTATGGCTACACCTTC.

This clone occurred a few times. The rearrangement joins TRBV1 to TRBJ2-1; the tabulated D call, TRBD2, remains unverified against the DNA. TRBV1 is recorded as a pseudogene. This CDR3 is 17 amino acids long. The CDR3: CTSSHPPRLALYNEQFF. The DNA of the CDR3 is TGCACCAGCAGCCATCCTCCCCGACTAGCGTTGTACAATGAGCAGTTCTTC.

This clone has only a few counts. The genes are TRBV6-1 and TRBJ2-4; 9 nucleotides agree with TRBD1. Germline loops: CDR1 MNHNS, CDR2 SASEGT. J was trimmed by 8 bases and V by 6 bases; bases with no gene match: 5. There are 13 residues in the CDR3. The chain's CDR3 is CASRQGAWDIQYF. In DNA form, the CDR3 reads TGTGCCAGCAGACAGGGGGCTTGGGACATTCAGTACTTC.

The chain has TRBV11-3 and TRBJ2-7; 10 bases fit TRBD2. V was pared by 4 bases and J by 2 bases, with 5 bases of the junction left unmatched. The CDR3 consists of 15 residues. Germline CDR1 reads SGHNT; CDR2 reads YENEEA. Here the CDR3 DNA reads TGTGCCAGCAGCTCCTCAGCGGGAGGGCCCTACGAGCAGTACTTC. Its protein product is CASSSSAGGPYEQYF.

This clone showed up just once. The V call is TRBV5-4, the J call TRBJ2-3; D might be TRBD1 (5 bases). The germline V gene has CDR1 SGHNT and CDR2 YYREEE (reference sequence). V lost 4 bases to trimming and J lost 1 base, with 13 bases between them. This CDR3 is 15 amino acids long. The CDR3 DNA reads TGTGCCAGCAGCCGTGCAGGGTTAGGCACAGATACGCAGTATTTT. It encodes CASSRAGLGTDTQYF.

The genes are TRBV29-1 and TRBJ2-1; possibly TRBD1 for D (5 bases). Trimming cost V 3 bases and J 5 bases, with 11 bases left between them. Germline-derived CDR1 and CDR2 are SQVTM and ANQGSEA. This CDR3 has 13 residues. The CDR3 protein is CSVDSDTHNEQFF. The CDR3 nucleotides are TGCAGCGTTGACTCGGACACACACAATGAGCAGTTCTTC.

This chain links TRBV4-1 with TRBJ1-1, with TRBD1 identical over 8 bases. The CDR3 loop spans 19 amino acids. The ends lost 0 bases at V and 1 base at J; junction bases unmatched: 13. Germline lookup yields CDR1 MGHRA and CDR2 YSYEKL. The CDR3 nucleotides read TGCGCCAGCAGCCAAGAATTCCCTTCCCTCGGACAGGGGAACACTGAAGCTTTCTTT. Translating gives CASSQEFPSLGQGNTEAFF.

The rearrangement joins TRBV5-1 to TRBJ2-1, with 10 positions matching TRBD1. Per germline, CDR1 SGHRS and CDR2 YFSETQ. The CDR3 is 15 amino acids. The V segment lost 0 bases and the J segment 3 bases; nucleotides outside the gene matches: 0. CDR3 coding DNA: TGCGCCAGCAGCTTGGGGACAGGGGGCTACAATGAGCAGTTCTTC. This sequence encodes CASSLGTGGYNEQFF.

The chain recombines TRBV20-1 with TRBJ2-1; D uncertain. The CDR3 extends over 11 amino acids. Looked up from germline, CDR1 is DFQATT and CDR2 is SNEGSKA (reference sequence). Deletions cut 5 bases from V and 6 bases from J, with 8 bases between. The CDR3 spells CSALYLNEQFF. Written as DNA, the CDR3 is TGCAGTGCTCTCTACCTCAATGAGCAGTTCTTC.

This chain joins TRBV6-1 and TRBJ2-1, with 7 bases aligning to TRBD2. CDR1 is MNHNS and CDR2 is SASEGT in the germline V gene. The CDR3 spans 14 residues. V was clipped by 5 bases and J by 9 bases; unmatched bases: 10. CDR3 amino acids: CASSPSTSSGEQFF. DNA of the CDR3: TGTGCCAGCAGTCCCTCGACTAGCAGCGGTGAGCAGTTCTTC.

The V gene is TRBV6-1, the J gene TRBJ2-2; D call uncertain. Germline values: CDR1 MNHNS, CDR2 SASEGT. The CDR3 has 10 amino acids. The V end was cut by 7 bases, the J end by 8 bases, with 5 bases between. The DNA for the CDR3 is TGTGCCAGCAACTGGGGGGAGCTGTTTTTT. Translation: CASNWGELFF.

The CDR3 DNA sequence: TGTGCCAGCAGTTTATCCGGACTCCTGGACACTGAAGCTTTCTTT. Its protein product is CASSLSGLLDTEAFF. The gene calls are TRBV28 and TRBJ1-1; D is ambiguous. Trimming took 1 base from V and 3 from J, leaving 12 bases between them. The V gene's germline CDR1 is MDHEN and CDR2 SYDVKM. CDR3 length equals 15 residues.

This chain uses TRBV27 with TRBJ1-1, with D possibly matching TRBD1 (6 bases). Germline V gene data show CDR1 as MNHEY and CDR2 as SMNVEV (reference sequence). Trimming pared 4 bases from V and 1 base from J, leaving 10 bases between. This CDR3 region has 14 residues. This chain's CDR3 is CASSSGQWNTEAFF. The CDR3, as DNA: TGTGCCAGCAGTTCCGGACAGTGGAACACTGAAGCTTTCTTT.

The DNA for the CDR3 is TGTGCCAGCAGCTTAGACCGAACAAGACAGTTCTTC. Protein sequence: CASSLDRTRQFF. The genes are TRBV11-2 and TRBJ2-1, with unresolved D. The CDR3 contains 12 residues. Germline-derived CDR1 and CDR2 are SGHAT and FQNNGV. V lost 0 bases and J 13 bases, leaving 10 bases between the germline ends. Combining the CDR3 with reference TRBV11-2 and TRBJ2-1 gives the whole variable domain EAGVAQSPRYKIIEKRQSVAFWCNPISGHATLYWYQQILGQGPKLLIQFQNNGVVDDSQLPKDRFSAERLKGVDSTLKIQPAKLEDSAVYLCASSLDRTRQFFGPGTRLTVL.

This clone was seen a handful of times. This rearrangement joins TRBV18 to TRBJ1-2; D call uncertain. Germline V lookup: CDR1 KGHSH, CDR2 LQKENI. V was pared by 3 bases and J by 8 bases, with 10 bases between. This CDR3 is 12 amino acids long. The DNA for the CDR3 is TGTGCCAGCTCACCGGGTTCGGGAGGCTACACCTTC. Its translation: CASSPGSGGYTF. Full variable domain (remainder filled in from reference TRBV18 and TRBJ1-2): NAGVMQNPRHLVRRRGQEARLRCSPMKGHSHVYWYRQLPEEGLKFMVYLQKENIIDESGMPKERFSAEFPKEGPSILRIQQVVRGDSAAYFCASSPGSGGYTFGSGTRLTVV.

The chain carries TRBV6-1 and TRBJ2-1, with TRBD2 matching 11 bases. This CDR3 is 14 amino acids long. The germline V gene has CDR1 MNHNS and CDR2 SASEGT. V lost 6 bases to trimming and J lost 12 bases; unmatched junction nucleotides: 10. The CDR3 loop reads CASRKLAGVTWQFF. In DNA, the CDR3 is TGTGCCAGCAGAAAACTAGCGGGAGTTACATGGCAGTTCTTC.

J is TRBJ2-1 and V is TRBV6-1, with a possible D match to TRBD1 (6 bases). Trimming took 7 bases from V and 3 from J, leaving 16 bases between them. In germline, CDR1 is MNHNS, CDR2 SASEGT. This CDR3 spans 15 amino acids. In DNA form, the CDR3 reads TGTGCCAGCAAAAAAGGGCAGGGGAACTACAATGAGCAGTTCTTC. It translates to CASKKGQGNYNEQFF.